This TCR beta chain was retrieved from a study of CD8+ T cells in alopecia areata. Regarding the study as a whole: Greater clonality was observed in lesional scalp samples, especially alopecia totalis/universalis, versus normal scalp.

Treatment indicated: oral pan-JAK inhibitor, 5-10 mg twice daily. This clone was detected many times. As yet, its antigen is unknown. Trimming left V 4 bases short and J 0 bases short, with 9 bases between. The CDR3 is 14 amino acids. Germline lookup yields CDR1 LNHDA and CDR2 SQIVND (reference sequence). It was cDNA, reverse transcribed from extracted RNA, that served as the sequencing template. Profiled with immunoSEQ multiplex PCR; TCRdb holds only in-frame clones, not every one. The sample records some 130,000 clones, about half being singletons. The receptor was derived from a human donor with alopecia areata. Material: CD4+ T cells sorted from blood, obtained at week 4, from a patient treated with tofacitinib. J is TRBJ1-2 and V is TRBV19, with D possibly TRBD1 on 5 matching bases. The CDR3: CASSSPGANYGYTF. The DNA for the CDR3 is TGTGCCAGTAGTAGCCCGGGGGCTAACTATGGCTACACCTTC.